The T cell receptor beta chain described here comes from a study of blood T cell repertoires in COVID-19. In the authors' workflow: Estimates of nucleated cell counts were drawn from the amplification of reference gene primers. Sequencing was performed with immunoSEQ multiplex PCR; in TCRdb, only in-frame clones are kept and a portion is missing. The V and J calls and clone size are taken from that table; D and trimming were inferred from the DNA. The sample carries 120,000 or so clones, about 88% recorded once. This CDR3 contains 17 residues. Per germline, CDR1 SGHNT and CDR2 YYREEE (reference sequence). Trimming took off 4 bases at V and 4 bases at J, with 18 bases between the two ends.

The receptor was derived from an elderly woman with acute or convalescent COVID-19. Sequenced input: peripheral blood. The chain recombines TRBV5-4 with TRBJ1-6; D may be TRBD1 (6 bases). This chain's CDR3 is CASSHGTPRGYNSPLHF. CDR3 bases: TGTGCCAGCAGCCACGGGACACCCAGAGGTTATAATTCACCCCTCCACTTT.